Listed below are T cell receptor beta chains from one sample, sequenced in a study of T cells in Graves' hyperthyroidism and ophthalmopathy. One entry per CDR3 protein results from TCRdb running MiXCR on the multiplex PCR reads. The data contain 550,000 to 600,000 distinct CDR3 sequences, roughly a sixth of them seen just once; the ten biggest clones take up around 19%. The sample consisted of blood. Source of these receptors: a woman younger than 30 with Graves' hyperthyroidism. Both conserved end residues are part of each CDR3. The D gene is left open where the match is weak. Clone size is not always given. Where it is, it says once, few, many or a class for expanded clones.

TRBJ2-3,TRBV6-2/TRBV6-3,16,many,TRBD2,CASSRLAGESTDTQYF,TGTGCCAGCAGTCGACTAGCGGGGGAGTCCACAGATACGCAGTATTTT
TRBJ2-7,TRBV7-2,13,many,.,CASSQVGGLEQYF,TGTGCCAGCAGCCAGGTGGGGGGTCTCGAGCAGTACTTC
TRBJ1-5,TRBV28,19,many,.,CASSLDLAGGTLTNQPQHF,TGTGCCAGCAGTTTAGACCTCGCGGGGGGGACCCTTACCAATCAGCCCCAGCATTTT
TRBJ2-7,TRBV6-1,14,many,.,CASTSPDSLYEQYF,TGTGCCAGCACCTCCCCGGACAGCCTCTACGAGCAGTACTTC
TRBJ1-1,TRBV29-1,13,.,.,CSVGSGWATEAFF,TGCAGCGTTGGGTCCGGTTGGGCCACTGAAGCTTTCTTT
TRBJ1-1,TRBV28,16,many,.,CASSILPARMNTEAFF,TGTGCCAGCAGTATTCTCCCGGCTAGAATGAACACTGAAGCTTTCTTT
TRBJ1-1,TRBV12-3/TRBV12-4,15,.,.,CASSKRTLLNTEAFF,TGTGCCAGCAGTAAAAGGACATTATTGAACACTGAAGCTTTCTTT
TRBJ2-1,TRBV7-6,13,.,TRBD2,CASSRTSGNEQSF,TGTGCCAGCAGCAGGACTAGCGGCAATGAGCAGTCCTTC
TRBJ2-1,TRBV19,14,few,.,CASKRQTGYNEQFF,TGTGCCAGTAAGCGACAGACAGGCTACAATGAGCAGTTCTTC
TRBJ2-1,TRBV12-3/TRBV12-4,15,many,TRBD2,CASSFGGGRYNEQFF,TGTGCCAGCAGTTTTGGGGGAGGGAGGTACAATGAGCAGTTCTTC
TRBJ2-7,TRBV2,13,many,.,CASSDHPSYEQYF,TGTGCCAGCAGTGACCACCCTAGCTACGAGCAGTACTTC
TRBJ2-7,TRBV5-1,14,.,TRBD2,CASRLAGEVHEQYF,TGCGCCAGCAGACTAGCGGGAGAGGTCCACGAGCAGTACTTC
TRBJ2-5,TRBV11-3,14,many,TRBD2,CASSLGSGVETQYF,TGTGCCAGCAGCTTAGGTAGCGGGGTGGAGACCCAGTACTTC
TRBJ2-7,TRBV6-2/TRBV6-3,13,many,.,CASSYAGTYEQYF,TGTGCCAGCAGTTACGCCGGAACCTACGAGCAGTACTTC
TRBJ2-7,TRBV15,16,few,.,CATSRELGAGRREQYF,TGTGCCACCAGCAGAGAACTGGGGGCGGGACGTCGCGAGCAGTACTTC
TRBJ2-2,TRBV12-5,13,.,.,CASGLLVPGELFF,TGTGCTAGTGGTCTACTAGTTCCCGGGGAGCTGTTTTTT
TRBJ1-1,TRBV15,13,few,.,CATSIRGATEAFF,TGTGCCACCAGCATCCGCGGGGCCACTGAAGCTTTCTTT
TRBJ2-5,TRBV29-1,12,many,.,CSVVGRKETQYF,TGCAGCGTTGTAGGTCGAAAAGAGACCCAGTACTTC
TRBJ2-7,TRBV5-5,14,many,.,CASSLVATAYEQYF,TGTGCCAGCAGCTTGGTGGCCACAGCCTACGAGCAGTACTTC
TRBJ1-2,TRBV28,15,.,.,CASSPRQVINYGYTF,TGTGCCAGCAGTCCCCGACAGGTGATTAACTATGGCTACACCTTC
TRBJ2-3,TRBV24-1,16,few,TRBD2,CATSDTIAGGQDTQYF,TGTGCCACCAGTGATACAATAGCGGGGGGGCAAGATACGCAGTATTTT
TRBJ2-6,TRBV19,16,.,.,CASRNADGSGANVLTF,TGTGCCAGCCGAAATGCCGACGGGTCTGGGGCCAACGTCCTGACTTTC
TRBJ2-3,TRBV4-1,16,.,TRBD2,CASSPPSGGRADTQYF,TGCGCCAGCAGCCCGCCTAGCGGGGGGAGGGCAGATACGCAGTATTTT
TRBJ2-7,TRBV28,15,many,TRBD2,CASSPRLGGSYEQYF,TGTGCCAGCAGCCCCCGGTTGGGCGGGAGTTACGAGCAGTACTTC
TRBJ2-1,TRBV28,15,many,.,CASLTLRNGDNEQFF,TGTGCCAGCCTAACCCTCAGGAATGGGGACAATGAGCAGTTCTTC
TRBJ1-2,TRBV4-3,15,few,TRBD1,CASSQDLFRGLSYTF,TGCGCCAGCAGCCAAGATCTTTTCAGGGGGCTGAGCTACACCTTC
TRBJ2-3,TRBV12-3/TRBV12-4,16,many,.,CASATRPGGGSDTQYF,TGTGCCAGCGCAACCCGGCCCGGTGGGGGATCAGATACGCAGTATTTT
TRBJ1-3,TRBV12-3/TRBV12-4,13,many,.,CASSLPSGNTIYF,TGTGCCAGCAGTTTACCGTCGGGAAACACCATATATTTT
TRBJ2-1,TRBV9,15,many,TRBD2,CASSVTASGRDEQFF,TGTGCCAGCAGCGTTACAGCAAGCGGGAGGGATGAGCAGTTCTTC
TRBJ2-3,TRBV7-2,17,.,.,CASSLARWGGPLDTQYF,TGTGCCAGCAGCTTAGCGCGTTGGGGGGGGCCCCTCGATACGCAGTATTTT
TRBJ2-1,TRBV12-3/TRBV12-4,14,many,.,CASSFETGYNEQFF,TGTGCCAGCAGTTTTGAGACAGGTTACAATGAGCAGTTCTTC
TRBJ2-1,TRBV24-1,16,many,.,CATSDIQTSSYNEQFF,TGTGCCACCAGTGATATCCAGACTAGCTCCTACAATGAGCAGTTCTTC
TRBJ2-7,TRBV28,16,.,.,CASRTPGAGRTYEQYF,TGTGCCAGCAGGACTCCCGGGGCAGGTCGAACCTACGAGCAGTACTTC
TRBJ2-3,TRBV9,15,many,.,CASSVAGTRTDTQYF,TGTGCCAGCAGCGTAGCTGGGACGCGCACAGATACGCAGTATTTT
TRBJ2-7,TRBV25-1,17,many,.,CASSDKVGGSMAYEQYF,TGTGCCAGCAGTGATAAGGTTGGGGGAAGTATGGCCTACGAGCAGTACTTC
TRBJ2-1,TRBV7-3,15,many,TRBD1,CASSLYRGSYNEQFF,TGTGCCAGCAGCTTGTACAGGGGCAGCTACAATGAGCAGTTCTTC
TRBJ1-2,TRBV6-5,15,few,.,CASSYGDFGGSGYTF,TGTGCCAGCAGTTACGGGGACTTCGGTGGATCTGGCTACACCTTC
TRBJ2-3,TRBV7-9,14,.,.,CASSQKGDTDTQYF,TGTGCCAGCAGTCAAAAAGGGGACACAGATACGCAGTATTTT
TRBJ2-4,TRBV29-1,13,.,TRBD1,CSVERTGASIQYF,TGCAGCGTTGAACGGACAGGGGCCTCTATTCAGTACTTC
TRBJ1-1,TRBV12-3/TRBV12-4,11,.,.,CASSPGRAVFF,TGTGCCAGCAGCCCTGGACGGGCCGTCTTCTTT